Here is one TCR beta chain with its context. The antigen this receptor binds is unknown. The protocol used for the library was 5' RACE. Preparation of each TCR library used around 3.5 ug of total RNA. For each sample, cDNA synthesis with SMARTScribe reverse transcriptase was split into eight separate reactions. During cDNA synthesis, template switching was used to introduce unique molecular identifiers that contained a 6-nucleotide sample barcode. TCRalpha and TCRbeta cDNA was amplified by two nested PCRs of roughly 16 and 10 cycles, with bead purification after each PCR. Before amplification, cDNA was treated with uracil DNA-glycosylase and purified using the QIAquick PCR purification kit. The second PCR added Illumina TruSeq-compatible adapters along with sample-specific barcodes. TapeStation and Qubit were used to check library quality and concentration, and 4 to 6 ng of each library went into the pool. The pooled libraries were sequenced with 2 x 100 bp reads and custom sequencing primers on an Illumina HiSeq2500 single-index Rapid Run. Concerning the study's data processing: MiGEC version 1.2.6 was used for UMI-based consensus assembly, which corrected PCR and sequencing errors. V(D)J alignment, clonotype assembly and CDR3 extraction were performed with MiXCR version 2.1.1. To normalise gene usage, clonotype sharing and MAIT/NKT TCR abundance, the top 1000, 10 000 and 20 000 clonotypes in each sample were analysed. After downsampling to 27 000 UMIs, diversity was calculated as the inverse Simpson index using the vegan R package. Statistical testing used paired Mann-Whitney U tests on the discordant twin pairs and applied Benjamini-Hochberg correction for multiple testing. Through TCRdb reprocessing, the reads give one entry per CDR3 protein sequence; DNA is omitted. The V and J calls were not made by the authors but by TCRdb's processing. The sample table holds about 350,000 distinct CDR3 sequences. The top ten clonotypes cover under 2.5% of the sample.

These data come from a study of monozygotic twins with inflammatory bowel disease (dated by TCRdb to about 2019). About the study as a whole: In total, some 30 monozygotic twin pairs made up the full study: 19 Danish pairs, all IBD-discordant, plus nine German pairs, of which four were IBD-concordant and five were IBD-discordant. Disease-associated traits were sought mainly through comparisons between IBD patients and their genetically identical healthy co-twins within discordant pairs. Each individual had, on average, about 151 000 unique TCRalpha sequences and 181 000 unique TCRbeta sequences available for analysis.

Overall study outcomes, separate from this receptor: Compared with healthy twins, IBD patients had fewer clonotypes in common with other individuals, a difference most pronounced in patients showing signs of disease activity. The analysis was unable to tell different T cell subtypes apart. A decrease in TCRbeta repertoire diversity, as measured by inverse Simpson index, was observed in IBD patients compared with their healthy co-twins. No single strong signal or clonotype linked to IBD turned up in the results, so the idea that one exists was not supported. Repertoire similarity did not differ between concordant and discordant twins, possibly due to limited statistical power. Because patients were on differing immunosuppressive treatments, the repertoires may have picked up extra background noise and inter-individual variability.

From each donor, a roughly 2.6 ml peripheral blood sample was collected into PAXgene tubes and stored at -80 degrees C. Without T cell sorting, total RNA was isolated from whole blood using the PAXgene blood miRNA kit on an automated QIAcube. Peripheral blood from monozygotic twin pairs who were concordant or discordant for inflammatory bowel disease underwent deep TCRalpha and TCRbeta repertoire profiling using unique molecular barcoding. Smoking habits were recorded for all twin pairs, with individuals classified as current, former or never smokers. Spanning cysteine to phenylalanine, the CDR3 consists of 15 amino acids. No DNA sequence was recorded. CDR1 and CDR2, per the germline V gene, are MNHNS and SASEGT.

Sequenced material: blood. The receptor chain draws on TRBV6-1 and TRBJ2-2; the D call of TRBD1 rests on TCRdb alone, since no DNA is present to check it. This sequence originates from a human donor with ulcerative colitis or Crohn's disease, or a healthy co-twin of an affected twin (not recorded which). The CDR3 region has the sequence CASILLGADHGELFF.